The 26 T cell receptor beta chains presented below share a single source sample, sequenced in a study of control samples from healthy donors and cancer patients. The method was immunoSEQ multiplex PCR; TCRdb's version includes in-frame clones alone and lacks a portion of them. Of approximately 160,000 clones listed, 75% to 95% are singletons. Sequencing was performed on blood. These receptors were taken from a woman aged 40 to 55 in good health.

V gene TRBV2 combines with J gene TRBJ2-5; 7 bases match TRBD2. Germline V gene sequence: CDR1 SNHLY, CDR2 FYNNEI. J lost 0 bases, V lost 6 bases, and 7 bases had no gene match. CDR3 size: 15 residues. The CDR3 reads CASSQSGENQETQYF. The DNA of the CDR3 is TGTGCCAGCAGCCAGAGCGGGGAGAACCAAGAGACCCAGTACTTC.

The chain's CDR3 is CASSQGGLATSGGAANIQYF. DNA for the CDR3: TGCGCCAGCAGCCAAGGAGGTTTAGCAACTAGCGGGGGGGCCGCAAACATTCAGTACTTC. The V and J genes are TRBV4-1 and TRBJ2-4, with 13 bases that match TRBD2. Germline V gene lookup returns CDR1 MGHRA and CDR2 YSYEKL. This CDR3 has 20 amino acids. With 1 base clipped from V and 6 bases from J, the junction kept 15 bases outside the gene matches.

Note on this clone: This CDR3 fails to terminate in the conserved phenylalanine or tryptophan, so it likely reflects a read error. The DNA is omitted, as the CDR3 cannot be located on it reliably, and the CDR3 follows TCRdb's listing. The rearrangement links TRBV9 to TRBJ1-2. CDR1 and CDR2 from the germline V gene are SGDLS and YYNGEE. The CDR3 is 9 residues long, ends included. The CDR3 loop is CASNFERRI.

V usage is TRBV28 and J usage is TRBJ2-2, with D perhaps assigned TRBD1 or TRBD2 (5 bases each). V was clipped by 4 bases and J by 6 bases, with 18 bases between them. Germline CDR1 and CDR2: MDHEN and SYDVKM. The CDR3 length is 16 residues. CDR3 sequence reads: CASSYYTLLGAGELFF. CDR3 bases: TGTGCCAGCAGTTACTATACCCTCTTGGGGGCCGGGGAGCTGTTTTTT.

This clone was seen a handful of times. The chain links TRBV14 to TRBJ1-2; D might be TRBD1 (5 bases). Germline CDR1 and CDR2: SGHDN and FVKESK. V was pared by 5 bases and J by 3 bases, with 10 bases between. This CDR3 is 13 amino acids long. CDR3 nucleotide sequence: TGTGCCAGCAGCTCTGGGGCGGACTATGGCTACACCTTC. Protein sequence: CASSSGADYGYTF.

J is TRBJ2-1 and V is TRBV6-5, with D possibly being TRBD1 (6 bases). V lost 8 bases, J lost 7 bases, and 15 bases lay in between. CDR1 is MNHEY, CDR2 SVGAGI, per germline. The CDR3 sequence is 13 residues long. The CDR3 bases are TGTGCCAGCCCACCGGGGACACAGAATGAGCAGTTCTTC. This translates into CASPPGTQNEQFF.

The genes are TRBV4-2 and TRBJ2-3, with 14 nucleotides matching TRBD2. V lost 4 bases, J lost 7 bases, and 4 bases stayed unmatched. This CDR3 spans 15 amino acids. Germline-derived CDR1 and CDR2 are LGHNA and YNFKEQ. In DNA, the CDR3 is TGTGCCAGCAGCCCGACTAGCGGGGGGGTAAATACGCAGTATTTT. It codes for CASSPTSGGVNTQYF.

V and J are TRBV4-1 and TRBJ1-1, with TRBD1 matching 9 bases. The CDR3 length is 17 residues. Germline trimming cut 6 bases from V and 0 bases from J; bases unmatched to any gene: 11. Germline V CDR1 and CDR2: MGHRA, YSYEKL. The DNA for the CDR3 is TGCGCCAGCAGTTACGGACAGGGGCTGGGCATGAACACTGAAGCTTTCTTT. It specifies CASSYGQGLGMNTEAFF.

The V and J genes are TRBV19 and TRBJ1-5; 8 bases map to TRBD1. The CDR3 spans 16 residues. Germline V gene data show CDR1 as LNHDA and CDR2 as SQIVND (reference sequence). Trimming cost V 7 bases and J 4 bases; bases outside gene matches: 12. The CDR3 reads CASTPPTGGVNQPQHF. The CDR3, as DNA: TGTGCCAGTACCCCACCTACAGGGGGAGTAAATCAGCCCCAGCATTTT.

The chain carries TRBV3-1 (or the pseudogene TRBV3-2) and TRBJ1-2; 11 nucleotides align to TRBD1. Germline V gene lookup returns CDR1 LGHDT and CDR2 YNNKEL (reference sequence). V gave up 1 base and J gave up 4 bases; unmatched junction bases: 8. The CDR3 loop spans 17 amino acids. For the CDR3, the DNA is TGTGCCAGCAGCCAAGGGACAGGGGGCGCGGTTTTCTATGGCTACACCTTC. Translated: CASSQGTGGAVFYGYTF.

This chain connects TRBV6-5 to TRBJ2-5; D not certain. Germline CDR1 is MNHEY and CDR2 is SVGAGI. The CDR3 sequence is 14 residues long. Trimming stripped 6 bases from V and 5 bases from J, with 16 bases between. For the CDR3, the DNA is TGTGCCAGCAGAGTCCGGGTCTACGAGGAGACCCAGTACTTC. This encodes CASRVRVYEETQYF.

This clone showed up just once. J is TRBJ2-5 and V is TRBV2; TRBD2 matches at 7 bases. This CDR3 comprises 15 residues. With 1 base clipped from V and 7 bases from J, the junction kept 9 bases outside the gene matches. Germline values: CDR1 SNHLY, CDR2 FYNNEI. In DNA, the CDR3 is TGTGCCAGCAGTGAAGGGGAGGGTAGTTGGGGGACCCAGTACTTC. Encoded protein: CASSEGEGSWGTQYF. Looking up the rest from reference TRBV2 and TRBJ2-5 gives the full variable domain: EPEVTQTPSHQVTQMGQEVILRCVPISNHLYFYWYRQILGQKVEFLVSFYNNEISEKSEIFDDQFSVERPDGSNFTLKIRSTKLEDSAMYFCASSEGEGSWGTQYFGPGTRLLVL.

The chain uses TRBV19 and TRBJ2-1, with 15 nucleotides matching TRBD2. V gave up 10 bases and J gave up 9 bases; unmatched junction bases: 4. The CDR3 sequence is 13 residues long. Germline V gives CDR1 LNHDA, CDR2 SQIVND (reference sequence). The CDR3 region has the DNA TGTGCCATAGGACTAGCGGGGGGGACTGAGCAGTTCTTC. Protein product: CAIGLAGGTEQFF.

V gene TRBV13 combines with J gene TRBJ2-3; D gene unclear. The CDR3 totals 13 residues. The germline CDR1 and CDR2 sequences are PRHDT and FYEKMQ (reference sequence). V was pared by 5 bases and J by 0 bases, with 6 bases between. The CDR3 DNA follows: TGTGCCAGCAGCGCACCTAGCACAGATACGCAGTATTTT. Protein sequence: CASSAPSTDTQYF.

J is TRBJ1-1 and V is TRBV5-6; D uncertain. Trimming removed 1 base at V and 0 bases at J, with 13 bases between. Germline V lookup: CDR1 SGHDT, CDR2 YYEEEE. The CDR3 has 16 amino acids. CDR3 in amino acids: CASSLFFREVNTEAFF. The CDR3 DNA reads TGTGCCAGCAGCTTGTTTTTTAGGGAGGTGAACACTGAAGCTTTCTTT.

The chain uses TRBV5-1 and TRBJ1-1; the match to TRBD1 covers 10 bases. After removal of 4 bases from V and 1 base from J, the junction contained 4 bases not matched to a gene. CDR3 length: 15 amino acids. CDR1 and CDR2 (germline): SGHRS, YFSETQ. The CDR3 protein is CASSRGTGENTEAFF. DNA of the CDR3: TGCGCCAGCAGCAGAGGGACAGGGGAGAACACTGAAGCTTTCTTT.

The chain links TRBV5-1 to TRBJ2-5; 9 bases align to TRBD1. Germline-derived CDR1 and CDR2 are SGHRS and YFSETQ. This CDR3 region has 16 residues. Trimming took 4 bases from V and 6 from J; bases not matched to a gene: 13. The CDR3, as DNA: TGCGCCAGCAGCCGCCACCGGGACAGGGACAGGAAGACCCAGTACTTC. It specifies CASSRHRDRDRKTQYF. Full variable domain (missing parts from reference TRBV5-1 and TRBJ2-5): KAGVTQTPRYLIKTRGQQVTLSCSPISGHRSVSWYQQTPGQGLQFLFEYFSETQRNKGNFPGRFSGRQFSNSRSEMNVSTLELGDSALYLCASSRHRDRDRKTQYFGPGTRLLVL.

The gene calls are TRBV12-1 and TRBJ2-7; TRBD1 is the table's D call and was not checked against the DNA. TRBV12-1 is given as a pseudogene. CDR3 length equals 16 residues. The CDR3 bases are TGTGCCAGCAGCCACGAGGTGAGACAGGATACCTACGAGCAGTACTTC. Its protein is CASSHEVRQDTYEQYF.

This chain connects TRBV5-1 to TRBJ2-3, with D possibly TRBD2 on 6 matching bases. The germline gives CDR1 SGHRS, CDR2 YFSETQ. This CDR3 comprises 13 residues. V was clipped by 2 bases and J by 4 bases, with 8 bases between them. CDR3 bases: TGCGCCAGCAGCTTAGGCGGGGCAGATACGCAGTATTTT. It codes for CASSLGGADTQYF.

The chain has TRBV7-4 and TRBJ2-7; D gene uncertain. CDR1 and CDR2 (germline): SGHVT, SQSDAQ. Deletions cut 2 bases from V and 2 bases from J, with 16 bases between. The CDR3 is 16 residues long. The CDR3 coding sequence is TGTGCCAGCAGCTTAACCCCCGGAGCGAAACCCTACGAGCAGTACTTC. Protein product: CASSLTPGAKPYEQYF.

The chain combines TRBV5-1 with TRBJ1-1; 11 nucleotides agree with TRBD1. CDR1 and CDR2 (germline): SGHRS, YFSETQ. The CDR3 length is 14 residues. V lost 4 bases to trimming and J lost 7 bases; unmatched junction nucleotides: 6. CDR3 in amino acids: CASSPRDRGSEAFF. As DNA, the CDR3 is TGCGCCAGCAGCCCTCGGGACAGGGGGAGTGAAGCTTTCTTT.

The sample holds one count of this clone. V usage is TRBV10-3 and J usage is TRBJ1-5; 8 nucleotides line up with TRBD1. Unmatched junction bases numbered 9, after V lost 6 bases and J lost 5 bases. Germline values: CDR1 ENHRY, CDR2 SYGVKD. The CDR3 is 15 residues long. CDR3 DNA: TGTGCCATCAGCTCTCCAGGGGGCCGAGATCAGCCCCAGCATTTT. Its protein is CAISSPGGRDQPQHF.

The rearrangement links TRBV11-2 to TRBJ2-2, with D possibly TRBD2 on 7 matching bases. The CDR3 is 16 amino acids. The V and J ends lost 2 bases and 6 bases respectively, with 16 bases between them. Germline V gene lookup returns CDR1 SGHAT and CDR2 FQNNGV. CDR3 in DNA: TGTGCCAGCAGCTTATATCCGGGGGAGGGGGCCGGGGAGCTGTTTTTT. Amino acid sequence: CASSLYPGEGAGELFF.

The chain links TRBV3-1 (or the pseudogene TRBV3-2) to TRBJ1-1; D gene uncertain. The CDR3 has 16 residues. Germline V gene sequence: CDR1 LGHDT, CDR2 YNNKEL (reference sequence). V was cut by 2 bases and J by 7 bases, with 20 bases left in between. The CDR3, as DNA: TGTGCCAGCAGCCAAACCTCTAAGTCCGGACGCTTTGAAGCTTTCTTT. It specifies CASSQTSKSGRFEAFF.

This chain links TRBV5-5 with TRBJ2-5; no clear D gene. Trimming removed 0 bases from V and 5 bases from J, with 14 bases in between. The CDR3 runs 15 residues. Germline assignment: CDR1 SGHKS and CDR2 YYEKEE (reference sequence). The CDR3 coding sequence is TGTGCCAGCAGCTTGGACGGCAGCGTCGGGGAGACCCAGTACTTC. The encoded protein is CASSLDGSVGETQYF.

This chain uses TRBV4-1 with TRBJ1-2; D not certain. In germline, CDR1 is MGHRA, CDR2 YSYEKL. There are 18 residues in the CDR3. Trimming removed 1 base at V and 3 bases at J, with 21 bases between. DNA for the CDR3: TGCGCCAGCAGCCAAGTCATCCGGGAGGTAGAGGTTGACTATGGCTACACCTTC. Its protein is CASSQVIREVEVDYGYTF.